This T cell receptor beta chain is drawn from a study of blood T cell repertoires in COVID-19. Study context: T cells, B-cell-depleted T cells, or PBMCs provided the cDNA or gDNA that served as material.

Sequenced by immunoSEQ multiplex PCR; TCRdb stores in-frame clones only, minus some. The table shows about 82,000 clones, with roughly 91% occurring only once. Enrolled through a virtual design, the participants were between about 18 and 100 years of age and came from 24 US areas. The V end was cut by 0 bases, the J end by 2 bases, with 5 bases between. This CDR3 has 13 amino acids. In germline, CDR1 is MNHEY, CDR2 SVGEGT. As regards this clone: The same CDR3 can be traced to other DNA sequences in this sample.

This clonotype was obtained from a woman aged 45-60 years with acute COVID-19. Sequences were obtained from PBMCs or T cells enriched from blood (not recorded which). J is TRBJ2-7 and V is TRBV6-2 or TRBV6-3, with D unclear. CDR3 nucleotides: TGTGCCAGCAGTTACTCGTCTCCCTACGAGCAGTACTTC. Translating it yields CASSYSSPYEQYF.